Below, 19 T cell receptor beta chains from the same sample are listed, as sequenced in a study of blood T cell repertoires in COVID-19. Sequencing was performed with immunoSEQ multiplex PCR; in TCRdb, only in-frame clones are kept and a portion is missing. This sample has hundreds of thousands of clones; around 83% occur once, and the top ten carry around 8.7%. Sequenced input: peripheral blood. The receptors come from a woman aged 45-65 years with acute or convalescent COVID-19.

This chain links TRBV15 with TRBJ2-7, with 7 bases fitting TRBD2. The CDR3 runs to 17 residues. The V and J ends lost 1 base and 0 bases, in that order; junction bases with no gene match: 9. From germline, CDR1 is LNHNV and CDR2 YYDKDF (reference sequence). The CDR3 protein is CATSRGLSGGSSYEQYF. The CDR3 nucleotides are TGTGCCACCAGCAGAGGGTTATCGGGAGGTAGCTCCTACGAGCAGTACTTC.

The chain combines TRBV25-1 with TRBJ2-1; D is possibly TRBD2 (6 bases). This CDR3 comprises 11 residues. Germline lookup yields CDR1 MGHDK and CDR2 SYGVNS. Trimming left V 5 bases short and J 12 bases short, with 11 bases between. The CDR3 spells CASSRDLRQFF. In DNA form, the CDR3 reads TGTGCCAGCAGTCGGGACTTGAGGCAGTTCTTC.

This chain links TRBV7-9 with TRBJ1-2, with TRBD1 matching 7 bases. V lost 3 bases to trimming and J lost 8 bases; unmatched junction nucleotides: 9. CDR3 length: 14 residues. Per the germline V gene, CDR1 is SEHNR and CDR2 is FQNEAQ (reference sequence). DNA for the CDR3: TGTGCCAGCAGCTTGATAGACAGGGTTGACGGCTACACCTTC. Its translation is CASSLIDRVDGYTF.

The V and J genes are TRBV15 and TRBJ2-5; TRBD1 might be the D (6 bases). Germline V lookup: CDR1 LNHNV, CDR2 YYDKDF (reference sequence). The CDR3 runs 14 residues. Trimming took 4 bases from V and 1 from J, leaving 10 bases between them. DNA for the CDR3: TGTGCCACCAGCAAGGGGGATCCCCAAGAGACCCAGTACTTC. Its translation: CATSKGDPQETQYF.

The V and J genes are TRBV10-3 and TRBJ1-2, with D perhaps TRBD1 (6 bases). Trimming removed 5 bases from V and 0 bases from J, with 19 bases in between. CDR3 size: 17 residues. The germline CDR1 and CDR2 sequences are ENHRY and SYGVKD. The CDR3 here is CAISPSGGAGPNYGYTF. The CDR3 DNA follows: TGTGCCATCAGTCCGTCGGGGGGGGCTGGACCTAACTATGGCTACACCTTC.

This rearrangement joins TRBV12-3 or TRBV12-4 to TRBJ2-3, with 8 bases that match TRBD2. V lost 8 bases to trimming and J lost 7 bases; unmatched junction nucleotides: 8. The CDR3 is made up of 13 amino acids. CDR3 amino acids: CASRGGAGYTQYF. CDR3 coding DNA: TGTGCCAGCCGGGGGGGAGCGGGTTATACGCAGTATTTT.

This chain links TRBV5-1 with TRBJ2-1; TRBD2 aligns across 8 bases. After removal of 2 bases from V and 6 bases from J, the junction contained 10 bases not matched to a gene. CDR1 is SGHRS and CDR2 is YFSETQ in the germline V gene. CDR3 length equals 16 residues. The chain's CDR3 is CASSFSLAGAVNEQFF. The CDR3 nucleotides read TGCGCCAGCAGCTTCTCCCTAGCGGGTGCCGTCAATGAGCAGTTCTTC.

The rearrangement uses TRBV6-6 and TRBJ1-1, with 9 bases aligning to TRBD1. Germline V gene lookup returns CDR1 MNHNY and CDR2 SVGAGI (reference sequence). The CDR3 contains 15 residues. With 7 bases clipped from V and 1 base from J, the junction kept 7 bases outside the gene matches. DNA of the CDR3: TGTGCCAGCAAAGACCGGGACAGGGCGAACACTGAAGCTTTCTTT. Translation gives CASKDRDRANTEAFF.

This chain uses TRBV6-5 with TRBJ2-1; unclear D gene. With 0 bases removed from V and 8 bases from J, the gap between germline ends came to 8 bases. CDR3 length: 13 amino acids. In germline, CDR1 is MNHEY, CDR2 SVGAGI. CDR3 loop: CASSYSLSDEQFF. CDR3 DNA sequence: TGTGCCAGCAGTTACTCGTTGAGCGATGAGCAGTTCTTC.

The sample holds one count of this clone. J is TRBJ1-1 and V is TRBV6-5; the D is unclear. Germline V gene data show CDR1 as MNHEY and CDR2 as SVGAGI. The CDR3 spans 13 residues. V was trimmed by 8 bases and J by 1 base, leaving 11 bases between them. CDR3 sequence reads: CASGKRGNTEAFF. CDR3 DNA: TGTGCCAGCGGAAAACGAGGGAACACTGAAGCTTTCTTT.

The V gene is TRBV13, the J gene TRBJ2-7; D is perhaps TRBD2 (5 bases). The CDR3 covers 16 residues. The germline CDR1 and CDR2 sequences are PRHDT and FYEKMQ (reference sequence). V lost 1 base and J 0 bases, leaving 13 bases between the germline ends. In nucleotides, the CDR3 is TGTGCCAGCAGCTTAGCTCGGACTCCGAGCTCCTACGAGCAGTACTTC. Translated, it gives CASSLARTPSSYEQYF.

The V call is TRBV29-1, the J call TRBJ2-5; 14 nucleotides line up with TRBD2. The V gene's germline CDR1 is SQVTM and CDR2 ANQGSEA. V was pared by 3 bases and J by 4 bases, with 7 bases of the junction left unmatched. CDR3 length: 16 amino acids. DNA for the CDR3: TGCAGCGTTGATACTCCTGGACTAGCGGGAGGAGAGACCCAGTACTTC. Protein: CSVDTPGLAGGETQYF.

V and J are TRBV12-2 and TRBJ1-5; the listed D gene, TRBD1, was not tested against the DNA. TRBV12-2 corresponds to a pseudogene. The CDR3 contains 23 residues. CDR3 loop: CASRFIGGEGITSPSGPWQPQHF. DNA for the CDR3: TGTGCAAGTCGCTTTATAGGGGGCGAGGGCATCACCTCGCCATCTGGTCCGTGGCAGCCCCAGCATTTT.

This clone was picked up one time. This chain uses TRBV19 with TRBJ1-4; D perhaps matches TRBD1 (5 bases). CDR1 is LNHDA and CDR2 is SQIVND in the germline V gene (reference sequence). The length of the CDR3 is 16 residues. The germline V and J ends were trimmed by 6 bases and 6 bases, with 20 bases remaining between them. This CDR3 reads CASSDLGGPEDEKLFF. The CDR3 DNA sequence: TGTGCCAGTAGCGATCTGGGGGGACCTGAGGATGAAAAACTGTTTTTT.

This chain connects TRBV6-2 or TRBV6-3 to TRBJ1-2; D is perhaps TRBD1 (5 bases). The CDR3 is 20 residues long. Trimming shortened V by 2 bases and J by 0 bases, and 25 bases separated the two germline ends. Germline V gene sequence: CDR1 MNHEY, CDR2 SVGEGT. CDR3 bases: TGTGCCAGCAGTTACGTCTCCGGTCGCGGTCGTAGGGGCACTAACTATGGCTACACCTTC. Protein: CASSYVSGRGRRGTNYGYTF.

This clone was detected once. The chain is built from TRBV9 and TRBJ1-2; 7 bases agree with TRBD1. The ends lost 0 bases at V and 3 bases at J; junction bases unmatched: 5. Germline-derived CDR1 and CDR2 are SGDLS and YYNGEE. The CDR3 sequence is 15 residues long. The chain's CDR3 is CASSVDKGADYGYTF. The CDR3 DNA follows: TGTGCCAGCAGCGTAGATAAGGGGGCGGACTATGGCTACACCTTC. Filled out from reference TRBV9 and TRBJ1-2, the complete variable domain reads DSGVTQTPKHLITATGQRVTLRCSPRSGDLSVYWYQQSLDQGLQFLIQYYNGEERAKGNILERFSAQQFPDLHSELNLSSLELGDSALYFCASSVDKGADYGYTFGSGTRLTVV.

The J gene is TRBJ2-2, the V gene TRBV15, with TRBD2 identical over 9 bases. Unmatched junction bases numbered 8, after V lost 3 bases and J lost 6 bases. Germline CDR1 and CDR2: LNHNV and YYDKDF (reference sequence). The CDR3 totals 16 residues. The DNA for the CDR3 is TGTGCCACCAGCAGTTACGGCGGGAGGGCCCCCGGGGAGCTGTTTTTT. It translates to CATSSYGGRAPGELFF.

The chain is built from TRBV25-1 and TRBJ2-1; possibly TRBD2 for D (6 bases). The CDR3 runs 14 residues. From germline, CDR1 is MGHDK and CDR2 SYGVNS. Trimming removed 5 bases at V and 0 bases at J, with 8 bases between. CDR3 DNA: TGTGCCAGCAGTACCGGGAGCTCCTACAATGAGCAGTTCTTC. Translated, it gives CASSTGSSYNEQFF.

The table lists this clone with a few counts. V usage is TRBV6-6 and J usage is TRBJ1-5; 8 positions match TRBD1. The CDR3 spans 16 residues. The V and J ends lost 4 bases and 0 bases, in that order; junction bases with no gene match: 5. Germline loops: CDR1 MNHNY, CDR2 SVGAGI (reference sequence). The CDR3 region is CASSSGQGGSNQPQHF. As DNA, the CDR3 is TGTGCCAGCAGTTCCGGACAGGGTGGTAGCAATCAGCCCCAGCATTTT.